This T cell receptor beta chain was found in a study of cytomegalovirus exposure and HLA in healthy donors. Germline V gives CDR1 PRHDT, CDR2 FYEKMQ (reference sequence). Deletions cut 4 bases from V and 6 bases from J, with 15 bases between. The CDR3 loop spans 15 amino acids. The PCR was carried out with 60 Vbeta primers and 13 Jbeta primers. TCRdb's copy holds only in-frame clones and misses some; the assay was immunoSEQ multiplex PCR. This table has some 170,000 clones, around four fifths appearing once. The chain carries TRBV13 and TRBJ2-2; maybe TRBD1 (5 bases). Sequencing was carried out using PBMCs. The source of this sequence is a woman aged 18-29 years in good health and CMV-seronegative. This CDR3 is CASSYAVDRPGELFF. The CDR3 region has the DNA TGTGCCAGCAGCTATGCCGTTGACAGACCCGGGGAGCTGTTTTTT.